A selection of T cell receptor beta chains follows, all from one sample in a study of T cell clonotyping in hematopoietic cell transplantation. The method was immunoSEQ multiplex PCR; TCRdb's version includes in-frame clones alone and lacks a portion of them. The data contain some 45,000 clones, around 83% of them singletons. The material was peripheral blood mononuclear cells, obtained before stem cell transplant. The receptors originated from a man in his sixties with myelodysplastic syndrome. Some clones in this sample may be carry-over from other donors' samples. CDR3s include the opening cysteine and the closing phenylalanine or tryptophan. D genes are given only for firm matches.

cdr3_length: 13
v_call: TRBV6-5
d_call: TRBD2
j_call: TRBJ2-7
cdr3_aa: CASSLLAGYEQYF

cdr3_length: 15
v_call: TRBV7-2
d_call: .
j_call: TRBJ1-2
cdr3_aa: CASSLTEGLKYGYTF

cdr3_length: 13
v_call: TRBV6-4
d_call: TRBD2
j_call: TRBJ2-2
cdr3_aa: CASAGTTTGELFF

cdr3_length: 14
v_call: TRBV9
d_call: .
j_call: TRBJ1-2
cdr3_aa: CASSVEALGYGYTF

cdr3_length: 15
v_call: TRBV9
d_call: .
j_call: TRBJ1-6
cdr3_aa: CASSVQDSYNSPLHF

cdr3_length: 17
v_call: TRBV29-1
d_call: TRBD1
j_call: TRBJ2-3
cdr3_aa: CSVTTGGFVSSTDTQYF

cdr3_length: 14
v_call: TRBV18
d_call: TRBD1
j_call: TRBJ2-5
cdr3_aa: CASSPAGGSETQYF

cdr3_length: 14
v_call: TRBV7-9
d_call: .
j_call: TRBJ1-5
cdr3_aa: CASSLATENQPQHF

cdr3_length: 14
v_call: TRBV7-8
d_call: TRBD2
j_call: TRBJ2-3
cdr3_aa: CASSLGLAGDTQYF

cdr3_length: 11
v_call: TRBV11-2
d_call: .
j_call: TRBJ2-5
cdr3_aa: CASSNEETQYF

cdr3_length: 13
v_call: TRBV5-1
d_call: .
j_call: TRBJ1-1
cdr3_aa: CASSLGPNTEAFF

cdr3_length: 15
v_call: TRBV5-4
d_call: .
j_call: TRBJ1-4
cdr3_aa: CASSLLGASNEKLFF

cdr3_length: 14
v_call: TRBV7-2
d_call: TRBD1
j_call: TRBJ2-5
cdr3_aa: CASSSPGTGQTQYF

cdr3_length: 15
v_call: TRBV27
d_call: TRBD1
j_call: TRBJ2-5
cdr3_aa: CASSLTETGGETQYF

cdr3_length: 16
v_call: TRBV9
d_call: TRBD1
j_call: TRBJ1-5
cdr3_aa: CASSPHSGQVGQPQHF

cdr3_length: 14
v_call: TRBV25-1
d_call: .
j_call: TRBJ2-3
cdr3_aa: CASSEAGSTDTQYF

cdr3_length: 14
v_call: TRBV7-2
d_call: .
j_call: TRBJ2-7
cdr3_aa: CASSRPGSPYEQYF

cdr3_length: 15
v_call: TRBV5-4
d_call: .
j_call: TRBJ2-3
cdr3_aa: CASSLEGPSTDTQYF

cdr3_length: 15
v_call: TRBV7-2
d_call: .
j_call: TRBJ2-6
cdr3_aa: CASSLAFFGANVLTF

cdr3_length: 16
v_call: TRBV2
d_call: .
j_call: TRBJ2-2
cdr3_aa: CASSRESGVKTGELFF

cdr3_length: 13
v_call: TRBV7-3
d_call: .
j_call: TRBJ2-1
cdr3_aa: CASSLRDRNEQFF

cdr3_length: 17
v_call: TRBV7-2
d_call: .
j_call: TRBJ1-1
cdr3_aa: CASSPQGFQGMNTEAFF

cdr3_length: 13
v_call: TRBV15
d_call: .
j_call: TRBJ1-5
cdr3_aa: CATSRDQNQPQHF

cdr3_length: 14
v_call: TRBV19
d_call: TRBD1
j_call: TRBJ1-6
cdr3_aa: CASSNGQGSSPLHF

cdr3_length: 15
v_call: TRBV7-3
d_call: TRBD1
j_call: TRBJ2-1
cdr3_aa: CASSPQAGQGNEQFF

cdr3_length: 16
v_call: TRBV5-5
d_call: TRBD2
j_call: TRBJ2-7
cdr3_aa: CASSSHGGLAGNEQYF

cdr3_length: 16
v_call: TRBV7-8
d_call: TRBD2
j_call: TRBJ2-7
cdr3_aa: CASSLGGLAGRKEQYF

cdr3_length: 12
v_call: TRBV5-6
d_call: .
j_call: TRBJ1-5
cdr3_aa: CASSLWGQPQHF